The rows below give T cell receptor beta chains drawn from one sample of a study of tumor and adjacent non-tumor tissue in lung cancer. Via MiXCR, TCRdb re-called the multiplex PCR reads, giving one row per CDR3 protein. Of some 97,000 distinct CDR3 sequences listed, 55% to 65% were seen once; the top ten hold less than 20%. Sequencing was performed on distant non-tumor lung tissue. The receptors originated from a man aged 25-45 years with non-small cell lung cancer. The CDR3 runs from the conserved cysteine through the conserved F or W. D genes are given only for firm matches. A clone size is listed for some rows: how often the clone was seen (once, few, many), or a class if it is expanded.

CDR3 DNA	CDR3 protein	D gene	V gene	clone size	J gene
TGTGCCAGCAGCCCGACAGGACGTAATGAAAAACTGTTTTTT	CASSPTGRNEKLFF	-	TRBV6-1	many	TRBJ1-4
TGCAGTGCGTACAGGTCTGAAGCTTTCTTT	CSAYRSEAFF	-	TRBV20-1	-	TRBJ1-1
TGTGCCAGCACCAGACGGACAGGTTCCGGCGTGCTGTACTTC	CASTRRTGSGVLYF	TRBD1	TRBV6-2/TRBV6-3	-	TRBJ2-7
TGTGCCGGCAGTCCCCAGGAGGGCAGTGTTGAGCAGTACTTC	CAGSPQEGSVEQYF	-	TRBV13	-	TRBJ2-7
TGTGCCAGCAGCTTAAGCCAAGGGCGGAACTATGGCTATACCTTC	CASSLSQGRNYGYTF	-	TRBV11-2	-	TRBJ1-2
TGTGCCAGCGGCCCCACACCTGGCAATGTGCAGTACTTC	CASGPTPGNVQYF	-	TRBV11-3	few	TRBJ2-7
TGCGGTGCTCGAAGGAGGGGTGCACCCCTCCACTTT	CGARRRGAPLHF	-	TRBV20-1	-	TRBJ1-6
TGCAGTGCTGGGGGAGAGGGACCGAGAACTCCGCGCGAGCAGTGCTTC	CSAGGEGPRTPREQCF	-	TRBV20-1	few	TRBJ2-7
TGCAGTGGCCCGAAGCGGGGGGGATCCGGGAATGAGCAGTTCTTC	CSGPKRGGSGNEQFF	TRBD2	TRBV20-1	-	TRBJ2-1
TGTGCCAGCAGCTTACCGTGGGCACGTGTAAACACCATATATTTT	CASSLPWARVNTIYF	-	TRBV11-2	-	TRBJ1-3
TGCGCCAGCAGCCAGGAGACTAGCGGGACAACCTACGAGCAGTACTTC	CASSQETSGTTYEQYF	TRBD2	TRBV4-1	many	TRBJ2-7
TGTGCCAGCACCCGGAGCGCATGGATTTTCTACGAGCAGTACTTC	CASTRSAWIFYEQYF	-	TRBV11-3	-	TRBJ2-7
TGTGCCAGCAGTGATGGCGGGGGGTCGGTGGACGAGCAATACTTC	CASSDGGGSVDEQYF	TRBD2	TRBV6-1	-	TRBJ2-7
TGCAGTGCTAACTTGGGAGCGGGAAGGACAGATGCGCAGTATTTC	CSANLGAGRTDAQYF	-	TRBV20-1	-	TRBJ2-3
TGTGCCAGCAGCCGAGGAGACAGAATCTCCTACAATGAGCAGTTCTTC	CASSRGDRISYNEQFF	-	TRBV11-3	-	TRBJ2-1
TGCGCAAGCAGCCAAGATTATAGCCTAGGGGATGAGCAGTTCTTC	CASSQDYSLGDEQFF	-	TRBV4-1	-	TRBJ2-1
TGCGTCAGCAGCCAAGATGGGGACAGGTCCTACGAGCAGTACTTC	CVSSQDGDRSYEQYF	TRBD1	TRBV4-1	-	TRBJ2-7
TGCAGTGCTAGACAGGGGGCCTACAATGAGCAGTTCTTC	CSARQGAYNEQFF	TRBD1	TRBV20-1	many	TRBJ2-1
TGCGCCATCAGCTTGGCCGACAGCCATACCGGGGAGCTGTTTTTT	CAISLADSHTGELFF	-	TRBV5-1	-	TRBJ2-2
TGTGCCAGCAGTTACGAACTGGTCGGGGTCAACGTCCTGACTTTC	CASSYELVGVNVLTF	-	TRBV6-2/TRBV6-3	-	TRBJ2-6
TGTGCCAGCAGTGCCCAGGGCTCTGGGGCCAACGTCCTGACTTTC	CASSAQGSGANVLTF	-	TRBV2	few	TRBJ2-6
TGTCCCAGCAGACTTAGACTAGCGGCCTCCTACGAGCAGTACTTC	CPSRLRLAASYEQYF	TRBD2	TRBV4-1	-	TRBJ2-7
TGTGCCAGCAGCCAAGAGGGACTAGCGGCCTACAATGAGCAGTTCTTC	CASSQEGLAAYNEQFF	TRBD2	TRBV4-2	few	TRBJ2-1
TGCGCCAGTAGCTTTGACCAGGGGAGCAATCAGCCCCAGCATTTT	CASSFDQGSNQPQHF	-	TRBV4-1	-	TRBJ1-5
TGTGCCAGCAGCGCGACGGGAGAGCAGTACTTC	CASSATGEQYF	-	TRBV7-9	-	TRBJ2-7
TGTGCCAGCAGTCCCAGGACAGGACATGAGAGGACCCAGTACTTC	CASSPRTGHERTQYF	TRBD1	TRBV6-5	-	TRBJ2-5
TGTGCCAGCAGTGGCCTCGGGACAGGGGTCTACGAGCAGTACTTC	CASSGLGTGVYEQYF	TRBD1	TRBV6-1	-	TRBJ2-7
TGTGCCAGCAGCTTGGGGTCTGGGATTGACAACTACGAGCAGTACTTC	CASSLGSGIDNYEQYF	-	TRBV5-4	-	TRBJ2-7
TGTGCCAGCACCTCGGGCACCTCTGGAAACACCATATATTTT	CASTSGTSGNTIYF	-	TRBV7-9	few	TRBJ1-3
TGTGCCAGCAGGAGGCTGGGGGTTGCAGATACGCAGTATTTT	CASRRLGVADTQYF	-	TRBV7-2	-	TRBJ2-3
TGCATTGCTAGAAACGCAGGGGGTCTAACAGATACGCAGTATTTT	CIARNAGGLTDTQYF	TRBD1	TRBV20-1	-	TRBJ2-3
TGTGCCAGCAGAAACGGGCCCGAGCAGTACTTC	CASRNGPEQYF	-	TRBV2	-	TRBJ2-7
TGTGCCACAGGGACAGGGGGCGTTCGGGGCTACACCTTC	CATGTGGVRGYTF	TRBD1	TRBV24-1	many	TRBJ1-2
TGTGCCAGTAGCCTGATGGCCTGTCTCTCTGGAAACACCATATATTTT	CASSLMACLSGNTIYF	-	TRBV6-6	once	TRBJ1-3
TGTGCCGGCAGCCGAGCGGGGGGGTCCTACAATGAGCAGTCCTTC	CAGSRAGGSYNEQSF	TRBD2	TRBV6-5	-	TRBJ2-1
TGTGCCACCAGTGTTATCGGGGGGGCGGATACGCAGTATTTT	CATSVIGGADTQYF	TRBD2	TRBV24-1	-	TRBJ2-3
TGCAGTGCTAGAGATTCCCGAGGAGTGGGGGGGCCTTCCTTCTTC	CSARDSRGVGGPSFF	-	TRBV20-1	-	TRBJ2-1
TGTGCCATCAGTGAGTCCAGGGGCAGTGGCTACACCTTC	CAISESRGSGYTF	-	TRBV10-3	few	TRBJ1-2
TGTGCCAGCAGCCAAGATTCCGGGCGACCAAACGAGCAGTACTTC	CASSQDSGRPNEQYF	-	TRBV4-2	many	TRBJ2-7
TGTGCCGCCAGTGATTTCACTGGAGGGTGTGAGACCCAGTACTTC	CAASDFTGGCETQYF	-	TRBV24-1	few	TRBJ2-5
TGCAGTGCTAGAGACGGGGGAGGGGAGGGCAGCACAGATATGCATTATTTT	CSARDGGGEGSTDMHYF	TRBD2	TRBV20-1	-	TRBJ2-3
TGTGCCAGCAGCTCAAAACTAGACGGTGGCCAGTTCTTC	CASSSKLDGGQFF	-	TRBV5-6	-	TRBJ2-1
TGCAGTGCTAGAGATCCTAGGACCGTCGGGAACACTGAAGCTTTCTTT	CSARDPRTVGNTEAFF	-	TRBV20-1	many	TRBJ1-1
TGTGCCAGCAGCTCCGAAGATGGACTAGCGGTGGTTGAGGCGGACAATGAGCAGTTCTTC	CASSSEDGLAVVEADNEQFF	TRBD2	TRBV7-3	-	TRBJ2-1
TGTGCCAGCAAGGCTTCTCGGAGATCCTACAATGAGCAGTTCTTC	CASKASRRSYNEQFF	-	TRBV11-2	-	TRBJ2-1
TGCAGTGCTAGTTGGGCGGGGCTGGAGACCCAGTACTTC	CSASWAGLETQYF	-	TRBV20-1	once	TRBJ2-5
TGTGCCAGCAGCTTACTCGGGGGCGATGCCATTCAGTACTTC	CASSLLGGDAIQYF	-	TRBV7-9	many	TRBJ2-4
TGTGCCACCGGTGAACCCGGACAGGGAGCTCATCTCTTC	CATGEPGQGAHLF	TRBD1	TRBV24-1	-	TRBJ2-1
TGTGCCAGCAGCGAGGCGGGCAGGGGGAGGGGTGACTACGCCTTC	CASSEAGRGRGDYAF	TRBD1	TRBV11-2	few	TRBJ1-2
TGTGCCAGCAGCTCAACGGTGGTCTGGACAGAAGAGACCCAGTACTTC	CASSSTVVWTEETQYF	-	TRBV11-2	-	TRBJ2-5